Each of the 27 T cell receptor beta chains below was sequenced from the same sample in a study of shared clonotypes between healthy human individuals. Only CD45RO-negative cells positively selected for CCR7 counted as naive CD8 cells, so terminally differentiated effector memory CD45RA+ cells were excluded. Measured with immunoSEQ multiplex PCR; TCRdb has only the in-frame clones, and not every one. This sample has about 2 million clones, with about 95% found just once. Material: naive CD8+ T cells sorted from blood. Receptor source: a man between 18 and 29 years old in good health.

This chain links TRBV7-9 with TRBJ2-7, with D perhaps TRBD1 or TRBD2 (6 bases each). The CDR3 spans 16 residues. V lost 5 bases to trimming and J lost 2 bases, with 19 bases between them. CDR1 is SEHNR, CDR2 FQNEAQ, per germline (reference sequence). CDR3 in DNA: TGTGCCAGCAGCAAGGAGGGGACAACGATCGCCTACGAGCAGTACTTC. Encoded protein: CASSKEGTTIAYEQYF.

The sample holds a few counts of this clone. The chain couples TRBV4-1 to TRBJ2-7, with D possibly being TRBD1 (6 bases). There are 18 residues in the CDR3. V was clipped by 2 bases and J by 3 bases, with 23 bases between them. Germline CDR1 and CDR2: MGHRA and YSYEKL. The CDR3 spells CASSQPRDTEGPNYEQYF. The CDR3 bases are TGCGCCAGCAGCCAACCCCGGGACACCGAGGGACCTAACTACGAGCAGTACTTC.

The gene calls are TRBV6-1 and TRBJ1-1; the match to TRBD1 covers 8 bases. The CDR3 sequence is 12 residues long. V was pared by 10 bases and J by 1 base, with 2 bases of the junction left unmatched. The germline CDR1 and CDR2 sequences are MNHNS and SASEGT. The DNA of the CDR3 is TGTGCCACAGACAGGGGGAACACTGAAGCTTTCTTT. As protein: CATDRGNTEAFF.

The V call is TRBV28, the J call TRBJ2-2; the D is unclear. V lost 1 base, J lost 3 bases, and 9 bases lay in between. CDR1 is MDHEN and CDR2 is SYDVKM in the germline V gene. The CDR3 is 15 amino acids. This chain's CDR3 is CASSLSHEDTGELFF. CDR3 nucleotides: TGTGCCAGCAGTTTATCACACGAAGACACCGGGGAGCTGTTTTTT.

The J gene is TRBJ2-5, the V gene TRBV5-1; 10 bases map to TRBD2. The CDR3 is 14 residues long. Unmatched junction bases numbered 4, after V lost 5 bases and J lost 3 bases. Germline V CDR1 and CDR2: SGHRS, YFSETQ. DNA for the CDR3: TGCGCCAGCAGTCCTGGGACTAGCGAAGAGACCCAGTACTTC. Its protein is CASSPGTSEETQYF.

On this clone: This same CDR3 is encoded by further DNA sequences in the sample. This chain connects TRBV6-1 to TRBJ1-6, with a weak D call TRBD1 (5 bases). The CDR3 totals 14 residues. Germline CDR1 reads MNHNS; CDR2 reads SASEGT. The V gene lost 0 bases and the J gene lost 10 bases, with 10 bases spanning the gap. The CDR3 coding sequence is TGTGCCAGCAGTGAAGCGCAGGGTGGATCACCCCTCCACTTT. It encodes CASSEAQGGSPLHF.

The rearrangement uses TRBV11-2 and TRBJ2-3; 9 bases line up with TRBD2. The trim removed 1 base at V and 2 bases at J, leaving 4 bases unmatched. This CDR3 is built from 16 residues. Germline V gene lookup returns CDR1 SGHAT and CDR2 FQNNGV. The CDR3 region is CASSLASSGVTDTQYF. Here the CDR3 DNA reads TGTGCCAGCAGCTTAGCGTCTAGCGGGGTCACAGATACGCAGTATTTT. The variable domain in full, with the rest retrieved from reference TRBV11-2 and TRBJ2-3, is EAGVAQSPRYKIIEKRQSVAFWCNPISGHATLYWYQQILGQGPKLLIQFQNNGVVDDSQLPKDRFSAERLKGVDSTLKIQPAKLEDSAVYLCASSLASSGVTDTQYFGPGTRLTVL.

The rearrangement links TRBV7-9 to TRBJ2-2, with D hard to call. Trimming stripped 4 bases from V and 0 bases from J, with 12 bases between. There are 16 residues in the CDR3. The V gene's germline CDR1 is SEHNR and CDR2 FQNEAQ (reference sequence). CDR3 bases: TGTGCCAGCAGCTCCGTTCGCGTAACGAACACCGGGGAGCTGTTTTTT. The encoded protein is CASSSVRVTNTGELFF. The whole variable domain, remainder taken from reference TRBV7-9 and TRBJ2-2, is DTGVSQNPRHKITKRGQNVTFRCDPISEHNRLYWYRQTLGQGPEFLTYFQNEAQLEKSRLLSDRFSAERPKGSFSTLEIQRTEQGDSAMYLCASSSVRVTNTGELFFGEGSRLTVL.

This chain links TRBV5-1 with TRBJ2-7; 9 nucleotides line up with TRBD2. This CDR3 is 16 amino acids long. Germline V gene lookup returns CDR1 SGHRS and CDR2 YFSETQ. With V trimmed by 2 bases and J by 5 bases, 11 bases remained unmatched. The CDR3 bases are TGCGCCAGCAGCTTAAGAGCGGGGGGAGTGCGCGACGAGCAGTACTTC. This encodes CASSLRAGGVRDEQYF.

This rearrangement joins TRBV2 to TRBJ2-2; 10 bases are a match to TRBD2. Germline V lookup: CDR1 SNHLY, CDR2 FYNNEI. Trimming cost V 5 bases and J 4 bases; bases outside gene matches: 7. This CDR3 region has 16 residues. The CDR3 sequence is CASSHPSGSGTGELFF. In nucleotides, the CDR3 is TGTGCCAGCAGTCATCCTAGCGGGAGCGGCACCGGGGAGCTGTTTTTT.

The J gene is TRBJ2-1, the V gene TRBV2; TRBD1 aligns across 10 bases. Germline V lookup: CDR1 SNHLY, CDR2 FYNNEI. Germline trimming cut 3 bases from V and 8 bases from J; bases unmatched to any gene: 10. The CDR3 runs 16 residues. CDR3 region: CASSEGSGQGVDEQFF. The CDR3 nucleotides read TGTGCCAGCAGTGAGGGTTCTGGACAGGGGGTGGATGAGCAGTTCTTC.

The rearrangement joins TRBV10-3 to TRBJ2-7; D uncertain. V lost 3 bases and J lost 2, with 8 bases in between. This CDR3 region has 13 residues. CDR1 and CDR2 (germline): ENHRY, SYGVKD. CDR3 sequence (DNA): TGTGCCATCAGTGAAGCTCAGACCTACGAGCAGTACTTC. Amino acid sequence: CAISEAQTYEQYF.

Details on this clone: The sample carries other DNA sequences with the same CDR3. This chain's CDR3 is CASSVGDRGTEAFF. The CDR3 bases are TGTGCCAGCAGCGTCGGTGACAGGGGGACTGAAGCTTTCTTT. The chain has TRBV9 and TRBJ1-1, with TRBD1 matching 9 bases. V gave up 2 bases and J gave up 5 bases; unmatched junction bases: 4. The CDR3 covers 14 residues. The germline V gene encodes CDR1 SGDLS and CDR2 YYNGEE.

The chain employs TRBV11-2 and TRBJ2-1; 7 bases agree with TRBD1. The CDR3 has 16 amino acids. V was pared by 3 bases and J by 5 bases, with 10 bases of the junction left unmatched. Germline V CDR1 and CDR2: SGHAT, FQNNGV. CDR3 in DNA: TGTGCCAGCAGCTTTTGGGCCGGGACAGCTAACAATGAGCAGTTCTTC. It specifies CASSFWAGTANNEQFF.

Points on this clone: A junction boundary mismatches the germline segment, possibly from a read error. J is TRBJ1-2 and V is TRBV7-7; maybe TRBD1 (5 bases). The CDR3 has 13 residues. Germline V CDR1 and CDR2: SSHAT, FNYEAQ (reference sequence). The CDR3 here is CASSLERQTGYTF. The CDR3 DNA is TGTGCTAGCAGCTTAGAGAGACAGACTGGCTACACCTTC.

V is TRBV28 and J is TRBJ2-7; 8 nucleotides match TRBD1. V lost 4 bases and J lost 5; bases outside the gene matches: 16. CDR1 MDHEN and CDR2 SYDVKM come from the germline V gene. CDR3 length equals 17 residues. This CDR3 reads CASSSPPGTGPRNEQYF. The CDR3 DNA reads as TGTGCCAGCAGTTCACCCCCCGGGACAGGTCCCCGGAACGAGCAGTACTTC.

This sequence joins TRBV7-8 and TRBJ2-7, with 7 bases lining up with TRBD2. J gave up 7 bases and V 0 bases, and 9 bases lay outside the gene matches. Germline-derived CDR1 and CDR2 are SGHVS and FQNEAQ. This CDR3 spans 15 amino acids. CDR3 nucleotide sequence: TGTGCCAGCAGCTTAGCGGCGGGAGACGCGTGGGAGCAGTACTTC. Its protein is CASSLAAGDAWEQYF. The full variable domain, with the rest looked up from reference TRBV7-8 and TRBJ2-7, is GAGVSQSPRYKVAKRGQDVALRCDPISGHVSLFWYQQALGQGPEFLTYFQNEAQLDKSGLPSDRFFAERPEGSVSTLKIQRTQQEDSAVYLCASSLAAGDAWEQYFGPGTRLTVT.

The V call is TRBV5-1, the J call TRBJ2-7; perhaps D is TRBD1 or TRBD2 (5 bases each). The germline V and J ends were trimmed by 4 bases and 7 bases, with 15 bases remaining between them. Germline values: CDR1 SGHRS, CDR2 YFSETQ. There are 13 residues in the CDR3. The CDR3 region is CASSLNSGREQYF. The CDR3 DNA follows: TGCGCCAGCAGCCTGAATTCGGGGCGGGAGCAGTACTTC.

The J gene is TRBJ1-2, the V gene TRBV5-4, with 7 nucleotides matching TRBD1. The CDR3 covers 17 residues. V shed 1 base and J 4 bases; nucleotides not matched to a gene: 13. The germline V gene has CDR1 SGHNT and CDR2 YYREEE (reference sequence). The CDR3: CASSLFSRGDEPYGYTF. CDR3 DNA sequence: TGTGCCAGCAGCTTGTTTTCCAGGGGGGACGAACCCTATGGCTACACCTTC. The variable domain in full, completed from reference TRBV5-4 and TRBJ1-2, reads ETGVTQSPTHLIKTRGQQVTLRCSSQSGHNTVSWYQQALGQGPQFIFQYYREEENGRGNFPPRFSGLQFPNYSSELNVNALELDDSALYLCASSLFSRGDEPYGYTFGSGTRLTVV.

As concerns this clone: This CDR3 is also generated by other DNA sequences in the sample. The rearrangement links TRBV27 to TRBJ2-7; no clear D gene. The germline V gene has CDR1 MNHEY and CDR2 SMNVEV (reference sequence). Trimming took 5 bases from V and 2 from J, leaving 10 bases between them. The CDR3 covers 13 residues. In DNA, the CDR3 is TGTGCCAGCAGTCTGAAAAGTGCCTACGAGCAGTACTTC. This codes for CASSLKSAYEQYF.

This clone was detected only once. In nucleotides, the CDR3 is TGTGCCAGCCACAGTACCTATGGCTACACCTTC. This gives the protein CASHSTYGYTF. V is TRBV6-6 and J is TRBJ1-2; D unresolved. From germline, CDR1 is MNHNY and CDR2 SVGAGI (reference sequence). The CDR3 sequence is 11 residues long. Trimming cost V 8 bases and J 4 bases, with 8 bases left between them.

The chain has TRBV11-3 and TRBJ1-4; D is unclear. Looked up from germline, CDR1 is SGHNT and CDR2 is YENEEA. This CDR3 has 13 residues. Trimming pared 10 bases from V and 3 bases from J, leaving 12 bases between. CDR3 sequence: CATPRAANEKLFF. CDR3 nucleotides: TGTGCCACCCCAAGGGCGGCTAATGAAAAACTGTTTTTT.

The chain is built from TRBV28 and TRBJ2-7, with D possibly matching TRBD1 (5 bases). Per germline, CDR1 MDHEN and CDR2 SYDVKM. The CDR3 has 17 residues. V lost 2 bases to trimming and J lost 2 bases, with 19 bases between them. The CDR3: CASSLSSSGPDTYEQYF. CDR3 DNA sequence: TGTGCCAGCAGTTTAAGCTCTTCCGGGCCGGACACCTACGAGCAGTACTTC.

The rearrangement uses TRBV4-1 and TRBJ1-6, with a weak D call TRBD1 (5 bases). V shed 4 bases and J shed 0 bases, with 13 bases lying between them. Looked up from germline, CDR1 is MGHRA and CDR2 is YSYEKL. The CDR3 spans 17 residues. The CDR3 sequence: CASSPRTTNSYNSPLHF. CDR3 in DNA: TGCGCCAGCAGCCCTAGGACAACCAACTCCTATAATTCACCCCTCCACTTT.

The chain combines TRBV6-5 with TRBJ1-4; perhaps TRBD1 as D (5 bases). Germline assignment: CDR1 MNHEY and CDR2 SVGAGI. The CDR3 runs 11 residues. The V end lost 6 bases, the J end lost 12 bases, and 11 bases lay between the germline ends. The CDR3 region is CASSPGGELFF. CDR3 nucleotides: TGTGCCAGCAGCCCCGGGGGTGAACTGTTTTTT.

V is TRBV5-1 and J is TRBJ2-7, with D possibly matching TRBD1 (6 bases). Trimming removed 0 bases from V and 3 bases from J, with 13 bases in between. The germline gives CDR1 SGHRS, CDR2 YFSETQ. The CDR3 length is 15 residues. As DNA, the CDR3 is TGCGCCAGCAGCTTGGCCTCGGGACATATCTACGAGCAGTACTTC. Amino acid sequence: CASSLASGHIYEQYF. The complete variable domain, with remaining parts taken from reference TRBV5-1 and TRBJ2-7, reads KAGVTQTPRYLIKTRGQQVTLSCSPISGHRSVSWYQQTPGQGLQFLFEYFSETQRNKGNFPGRFSGRQFSNSRSEMNVSTLELGDSALYLCASSLASGHIYEQYFGPGTRLTVT.

The chain is built from TRBV19 and TRBJ2-3; tentative D call: TRBD1 (6 bases). The V and J ends lost 5 bases and 2 bases respectively, with 11 bases between them. The germline V gene has CDR1 LNHDA and CDR2 SQIVND (reference sequence). This CDR3 spans 14 amino acids. CDR3 sequence reads: CASSPLGHTDTQYF. CDR3 nucleotide sequence: TGTGCCAGTAGTCCGCTGGGACACACAGATACGCAGTATTTT.